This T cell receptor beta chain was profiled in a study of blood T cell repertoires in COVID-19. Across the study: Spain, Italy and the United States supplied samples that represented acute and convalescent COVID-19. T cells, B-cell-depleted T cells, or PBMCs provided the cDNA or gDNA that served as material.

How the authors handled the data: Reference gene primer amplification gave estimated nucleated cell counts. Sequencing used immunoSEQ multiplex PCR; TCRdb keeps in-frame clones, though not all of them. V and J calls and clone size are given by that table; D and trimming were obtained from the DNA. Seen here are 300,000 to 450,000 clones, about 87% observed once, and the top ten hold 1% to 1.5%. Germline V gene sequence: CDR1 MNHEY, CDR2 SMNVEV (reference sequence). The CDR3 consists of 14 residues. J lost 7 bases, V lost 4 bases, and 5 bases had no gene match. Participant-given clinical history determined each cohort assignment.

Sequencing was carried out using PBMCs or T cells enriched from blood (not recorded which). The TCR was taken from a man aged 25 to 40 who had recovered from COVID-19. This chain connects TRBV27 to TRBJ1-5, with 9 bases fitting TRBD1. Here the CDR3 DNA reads TGTGCCAGCAGTTCACGACAGGGGGGCCAGCCCCAGCATTTT. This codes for CASSSRQGGQPQHF.